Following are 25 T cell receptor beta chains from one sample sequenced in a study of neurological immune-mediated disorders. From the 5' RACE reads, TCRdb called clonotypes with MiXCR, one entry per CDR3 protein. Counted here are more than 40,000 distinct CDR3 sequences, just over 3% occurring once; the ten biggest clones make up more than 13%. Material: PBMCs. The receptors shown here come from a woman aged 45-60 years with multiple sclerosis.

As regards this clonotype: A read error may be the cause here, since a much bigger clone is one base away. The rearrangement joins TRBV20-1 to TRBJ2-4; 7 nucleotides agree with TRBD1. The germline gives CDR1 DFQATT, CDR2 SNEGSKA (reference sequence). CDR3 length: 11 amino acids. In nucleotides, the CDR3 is TGCAGTCTCGACAGGGAAAAAATTCAGTACTTC. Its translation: CSLDREKIQYF.

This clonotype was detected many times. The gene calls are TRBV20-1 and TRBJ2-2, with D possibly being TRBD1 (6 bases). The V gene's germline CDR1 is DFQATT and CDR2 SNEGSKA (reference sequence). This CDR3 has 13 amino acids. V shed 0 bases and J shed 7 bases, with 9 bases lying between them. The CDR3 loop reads CSAREGAGGELFF. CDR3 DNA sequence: TGCAGTGCTAGAGAGGGGGCCGGCGGGGAGCTGTTTTTT.

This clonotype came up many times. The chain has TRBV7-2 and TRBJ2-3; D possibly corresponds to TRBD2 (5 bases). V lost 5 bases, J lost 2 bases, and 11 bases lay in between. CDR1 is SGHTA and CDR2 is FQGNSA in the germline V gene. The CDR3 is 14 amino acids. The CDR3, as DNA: TGTGCCAGCAGCCTGGACTTTGCCACAGATACGCAGTATTTT. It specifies CASSLDFATDTQYF. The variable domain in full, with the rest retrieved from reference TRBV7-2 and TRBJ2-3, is GAGVSQSPSNKVTEKGKDVELRCDPISGHTALYWYRQSLGQGLEFLIYFQGNSAPDKSGLPSDRFSAERTGGSVSTLTIQRTQQEDSAVYLCASSLDFATDTQYFGPGTRLTVL.

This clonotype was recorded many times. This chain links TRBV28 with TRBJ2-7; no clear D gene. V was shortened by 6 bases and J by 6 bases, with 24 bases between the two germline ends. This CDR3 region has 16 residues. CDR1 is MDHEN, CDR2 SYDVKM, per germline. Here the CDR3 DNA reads TGTGCCAGCAGCCCGTCAGACGGAAAAAGGCTTCCCGAGCAGTACTTC. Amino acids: CASSPSDGKRLPEQYF.

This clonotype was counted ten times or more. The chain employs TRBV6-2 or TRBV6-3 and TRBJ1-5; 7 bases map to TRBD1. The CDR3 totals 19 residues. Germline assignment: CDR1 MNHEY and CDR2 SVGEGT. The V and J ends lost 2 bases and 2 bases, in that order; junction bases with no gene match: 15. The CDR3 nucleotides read TGTGCCAGCAGTTACGACGCCCAGGGGCACCAGGGGGGCAATCAGCCCCAGCATTTT. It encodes CASSYDAQGHQGGNQPQHF.

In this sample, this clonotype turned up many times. The CDR3 DNA follows: TGTGCCAGCAGCCCAGGACCGGAGGCCCAGCATTTT. It yields the protein CASSPGPEAQHF. The rearrangement joins TRBV28 to TRBJ1-5; D uncertain. This CDR3 has 12 residues. Germline CDR1 MDHEN, CDR2 SYDVKM. V was pared by 6 bases and J by 11 bases, with 14 bases between.

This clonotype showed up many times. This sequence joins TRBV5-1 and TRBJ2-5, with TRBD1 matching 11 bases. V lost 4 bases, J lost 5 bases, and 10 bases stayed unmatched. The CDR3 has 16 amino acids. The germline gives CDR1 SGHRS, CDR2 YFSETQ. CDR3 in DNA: TGCGCCAGCAGCGTCGCAGGACAGGGGGCAGGGGAGACCCAGTACTTC. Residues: CASSVAGQGAGETQYF. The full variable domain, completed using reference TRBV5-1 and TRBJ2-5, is KAGVTQTPRYLIKTRGQQVTLSCSPISGHRSVSWYQQTPGQGLQFLFEYFSETQRNKGNFPGRFSGRQFSNSRSEMNVSTLELGDSALYLCASSVAGQGAGETQYFGPGTRLLVL.

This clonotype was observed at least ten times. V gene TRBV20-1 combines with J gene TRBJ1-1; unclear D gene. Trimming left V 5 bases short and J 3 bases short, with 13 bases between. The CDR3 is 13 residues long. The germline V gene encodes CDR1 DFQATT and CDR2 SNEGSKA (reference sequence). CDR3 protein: CSAEIEVYTEAFF. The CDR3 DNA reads TGCAGTGCTGAGATCGAGGTTTACACTGAAGCTTTCTTT.

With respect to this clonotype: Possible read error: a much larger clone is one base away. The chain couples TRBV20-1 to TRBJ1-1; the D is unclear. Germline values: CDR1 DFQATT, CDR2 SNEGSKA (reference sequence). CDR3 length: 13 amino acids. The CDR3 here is CSDRVRLNTEAFF. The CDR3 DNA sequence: TGCAGTGATAGAGTCAGGCTCAACACTGAAGCTTTCTTT.

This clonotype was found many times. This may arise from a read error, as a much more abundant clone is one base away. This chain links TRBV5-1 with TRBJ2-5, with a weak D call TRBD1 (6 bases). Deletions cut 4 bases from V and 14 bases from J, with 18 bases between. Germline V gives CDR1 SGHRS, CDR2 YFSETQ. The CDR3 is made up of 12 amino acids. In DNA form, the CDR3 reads TGCGCCAGCAGCCCGACGATGGACAGTTTATACTTC. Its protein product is CASSPTMDSLYF.

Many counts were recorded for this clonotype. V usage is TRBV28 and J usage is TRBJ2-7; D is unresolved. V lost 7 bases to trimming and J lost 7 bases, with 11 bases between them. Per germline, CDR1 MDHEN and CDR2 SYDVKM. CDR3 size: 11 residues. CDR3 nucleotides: TGTGCCAGCAAGGTCGGAAAAGAGCAGTACTTC. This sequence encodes CASKVGKEQYF.

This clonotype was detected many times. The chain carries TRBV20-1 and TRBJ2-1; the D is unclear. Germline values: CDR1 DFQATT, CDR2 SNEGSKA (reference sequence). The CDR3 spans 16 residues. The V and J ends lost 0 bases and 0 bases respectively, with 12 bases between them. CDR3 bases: TGCAGTGCTAGAGATAGGACCTTCAGCTCCTACAATGAGCAGTTCTTC. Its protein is CSARDRTFSSYNEQFF.

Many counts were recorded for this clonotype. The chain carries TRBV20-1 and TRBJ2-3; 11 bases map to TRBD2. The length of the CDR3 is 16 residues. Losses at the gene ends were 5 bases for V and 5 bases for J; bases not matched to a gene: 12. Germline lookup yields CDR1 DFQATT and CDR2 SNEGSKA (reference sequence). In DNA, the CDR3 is TGCAGTGCTCGGGCATCTCTAGCGGGAGGCCAAGATACGCAGTATTTT. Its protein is CSARASLAGGQDTQYF.

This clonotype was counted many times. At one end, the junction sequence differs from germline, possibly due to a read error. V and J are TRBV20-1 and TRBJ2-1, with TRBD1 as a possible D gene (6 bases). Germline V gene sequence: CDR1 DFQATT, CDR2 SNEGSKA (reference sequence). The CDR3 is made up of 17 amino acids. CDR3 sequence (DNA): TGCACTGCTATTGACGGGACAAACCCTAGCTCCTACAATGAGCAGTTCTTC. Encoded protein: CTAIDGTNPSSYNEQFF.

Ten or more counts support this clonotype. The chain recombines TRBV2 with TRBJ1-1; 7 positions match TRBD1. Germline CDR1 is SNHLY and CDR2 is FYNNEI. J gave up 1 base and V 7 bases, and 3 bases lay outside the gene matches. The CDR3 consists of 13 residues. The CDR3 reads CASNRQGNTEAFF. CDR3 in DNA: TGTGCCAGCAACCGACAGGGGAACACTGAAGCTTTCTTT.

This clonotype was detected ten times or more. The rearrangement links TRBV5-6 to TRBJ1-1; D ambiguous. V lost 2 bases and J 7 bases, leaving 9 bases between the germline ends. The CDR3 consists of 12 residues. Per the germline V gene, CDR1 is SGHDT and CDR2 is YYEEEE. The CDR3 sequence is CASSFPAGEAFF. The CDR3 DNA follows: TGTGCCAGCAGCTTTCCGGCCGGTGAAGCTTTCTTT.

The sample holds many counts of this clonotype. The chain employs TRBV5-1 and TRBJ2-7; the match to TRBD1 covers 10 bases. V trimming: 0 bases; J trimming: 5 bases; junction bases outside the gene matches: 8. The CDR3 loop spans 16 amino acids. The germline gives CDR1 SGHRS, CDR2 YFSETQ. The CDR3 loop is CASSLEGTGAVDEQYF. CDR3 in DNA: TGCGCCAGCAGCTTGGAGGGGACAGGGGCCGTGGACGAGCAGTACTTC.

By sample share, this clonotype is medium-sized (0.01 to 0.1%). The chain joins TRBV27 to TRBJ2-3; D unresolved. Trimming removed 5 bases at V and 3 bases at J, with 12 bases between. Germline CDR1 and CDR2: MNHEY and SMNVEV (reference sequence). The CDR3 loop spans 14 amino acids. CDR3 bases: TGTGCCAGCAGTATTACAGCGATTACAGATACGCAGTATTTT. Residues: CASSITAITDTQYF.

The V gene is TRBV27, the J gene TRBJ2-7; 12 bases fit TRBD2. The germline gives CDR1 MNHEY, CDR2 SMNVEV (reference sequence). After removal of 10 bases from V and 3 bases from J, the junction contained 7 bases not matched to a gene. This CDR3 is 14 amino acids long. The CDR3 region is CATRGTSGFYEQYF. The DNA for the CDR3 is TGTGCCACCCGGGGGACTAGCGGGTTCTACGAGCAGTACTTC.

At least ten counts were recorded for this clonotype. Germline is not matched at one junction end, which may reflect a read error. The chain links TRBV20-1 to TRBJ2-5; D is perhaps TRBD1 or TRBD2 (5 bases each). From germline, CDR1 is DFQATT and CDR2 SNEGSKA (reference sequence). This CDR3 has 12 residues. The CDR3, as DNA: TGCAGTGCAAACCGGGACCAGGAGACCCAGTACTTC. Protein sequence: CSANRDQETQYF.

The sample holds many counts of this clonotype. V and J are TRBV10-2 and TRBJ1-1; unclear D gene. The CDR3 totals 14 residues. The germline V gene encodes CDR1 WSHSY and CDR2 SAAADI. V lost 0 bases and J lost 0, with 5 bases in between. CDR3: CASSESMLNTEAFF. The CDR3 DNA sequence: TGCGCCAGCAGTGAGTCGATGTTGAACACTGAAGCTTTCTTT.

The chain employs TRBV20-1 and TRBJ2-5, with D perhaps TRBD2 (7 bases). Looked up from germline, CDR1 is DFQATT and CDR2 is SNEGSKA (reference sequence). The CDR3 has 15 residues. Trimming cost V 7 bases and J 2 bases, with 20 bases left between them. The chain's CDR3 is CSEELAGQGQETQYF. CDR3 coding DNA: TGCAGTGAGGAATTAGCGGGCCAGGGGCAAGAGACCCAGTACTTC.

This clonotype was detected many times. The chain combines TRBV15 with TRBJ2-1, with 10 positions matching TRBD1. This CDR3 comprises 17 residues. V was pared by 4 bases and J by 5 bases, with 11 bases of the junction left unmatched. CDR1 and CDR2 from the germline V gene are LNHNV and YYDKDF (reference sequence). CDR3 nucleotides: TGTGCCACCAGCACTTACTTAGACAGGGGGCTTGACAATGAGCAGTTCTTC. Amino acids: CATSTYLDRGLDNEQFF.

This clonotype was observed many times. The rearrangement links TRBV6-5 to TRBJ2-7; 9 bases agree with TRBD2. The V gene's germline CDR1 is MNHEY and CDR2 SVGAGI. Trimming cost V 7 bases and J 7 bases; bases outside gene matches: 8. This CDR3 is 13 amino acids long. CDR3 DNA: TGTGCCAGCAAATCAGCGGGGGGAGGAGAGCAGTACTTC. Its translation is CASKSAGGGEQYF.

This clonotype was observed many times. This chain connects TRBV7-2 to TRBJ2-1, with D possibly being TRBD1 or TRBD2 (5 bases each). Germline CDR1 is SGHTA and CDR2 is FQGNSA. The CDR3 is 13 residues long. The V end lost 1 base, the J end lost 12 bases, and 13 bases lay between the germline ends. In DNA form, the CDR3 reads TGTGCCAGCAGCTTAGGGGGGTCGGCCGGGCAGTTCTTC. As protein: CASSLGGSAGQFF.